The subject of this entry is one T cell receptor beta chain. This record belongs to a study of T cell responses to AZD1222 COVID-19 vaccine. V gave up 5 bases and J gave up 3 bases; unmatched junction bases: 6. From germline, CDR1 is PRHDT and CDR2 FYEKMQ (reference sequence). The CDR3 covers 14 residues. TCRdb's table, derived via immunoSEQ multiplex PCR, lists solely in-frame clones and lacks some. In the table there are 120,000 or so clones, 80% to 90% of which are singletons. This specimen consisted of peripheral blood, obtained on day 0 of AZD1222 vaccination. The V call is TRBV13, the J call TRBJ2-7; 8 nucleotides line up with TRBD1. The sequence derives from an adult in good health. Written as DNA, the CDR3 is TGTGCCAGCAGCCCGGGACAGGTCATCTACGAGCAGTACTTC. Its protein is CASSPGQVIYEQYF.